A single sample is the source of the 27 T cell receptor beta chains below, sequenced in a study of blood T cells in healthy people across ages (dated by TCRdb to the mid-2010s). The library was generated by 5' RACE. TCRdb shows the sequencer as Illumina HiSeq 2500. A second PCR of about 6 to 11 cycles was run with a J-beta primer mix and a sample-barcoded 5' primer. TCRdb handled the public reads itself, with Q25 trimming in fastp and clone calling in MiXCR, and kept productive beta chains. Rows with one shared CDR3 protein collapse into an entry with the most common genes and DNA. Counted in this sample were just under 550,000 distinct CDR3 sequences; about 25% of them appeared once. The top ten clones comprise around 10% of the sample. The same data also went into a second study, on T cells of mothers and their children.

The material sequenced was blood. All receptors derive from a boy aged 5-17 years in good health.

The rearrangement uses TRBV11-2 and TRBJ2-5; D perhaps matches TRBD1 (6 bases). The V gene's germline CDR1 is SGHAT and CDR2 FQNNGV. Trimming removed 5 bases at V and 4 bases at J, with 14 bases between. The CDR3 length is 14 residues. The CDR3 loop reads CASSIRGGGETQYF. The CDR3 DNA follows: TGTGCCAGCAGCATCAGGGGTGGCGGAGAGACCCAGTACTTC.

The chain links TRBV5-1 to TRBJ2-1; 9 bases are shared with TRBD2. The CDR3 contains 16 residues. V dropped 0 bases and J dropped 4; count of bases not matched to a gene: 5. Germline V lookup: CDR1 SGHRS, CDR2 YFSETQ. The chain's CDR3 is CASSLASGGLYNEQFF. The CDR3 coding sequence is TGCGCCAGCAGCTTGGCAAGCGGGGGGCTTTACAATGAGCAGTTCTTC.

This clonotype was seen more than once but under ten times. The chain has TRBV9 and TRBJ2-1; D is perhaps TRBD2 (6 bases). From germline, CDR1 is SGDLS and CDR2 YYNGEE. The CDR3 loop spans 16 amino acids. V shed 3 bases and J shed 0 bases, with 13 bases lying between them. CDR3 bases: TGTGCCAGCAGCGCCCAGCGGGTGGGCTCCTACAATGAGCAGTTCTTC. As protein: CASSAQRVGSYNEQFF.

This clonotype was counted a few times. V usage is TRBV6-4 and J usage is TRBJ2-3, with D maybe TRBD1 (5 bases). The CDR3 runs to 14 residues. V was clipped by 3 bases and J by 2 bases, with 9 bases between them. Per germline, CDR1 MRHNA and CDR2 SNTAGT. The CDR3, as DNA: TGTGCCAGCAGTGAGCAGGGATCCACAGATACGCAGTATTTT. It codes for CASSEQGSTDTQYF.

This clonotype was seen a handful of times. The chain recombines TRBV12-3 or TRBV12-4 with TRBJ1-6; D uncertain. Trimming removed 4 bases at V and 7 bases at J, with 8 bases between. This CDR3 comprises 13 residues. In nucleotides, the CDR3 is TGTGCCAGCAGTTCCGGACTCAATTCACCCCTCCACTTT. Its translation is CASSSGLNSPLHF.

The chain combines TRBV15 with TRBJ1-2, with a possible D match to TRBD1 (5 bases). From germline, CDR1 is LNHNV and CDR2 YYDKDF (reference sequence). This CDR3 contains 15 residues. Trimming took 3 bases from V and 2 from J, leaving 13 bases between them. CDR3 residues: CATSSGSGPNYGYTF. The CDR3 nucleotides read TGTGCCACCAGCAGCGGTTCAGGGCCCAACTATGGCTACACCTTC.

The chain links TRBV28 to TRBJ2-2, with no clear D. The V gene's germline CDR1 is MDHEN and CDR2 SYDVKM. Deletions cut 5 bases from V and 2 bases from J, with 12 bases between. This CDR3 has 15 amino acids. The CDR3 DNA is TGTGCCAGCAGTGGCCCCGCGGTTAACACCGGGGAGCTGTTTTTT. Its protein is CASSGPAVNTGELFF.

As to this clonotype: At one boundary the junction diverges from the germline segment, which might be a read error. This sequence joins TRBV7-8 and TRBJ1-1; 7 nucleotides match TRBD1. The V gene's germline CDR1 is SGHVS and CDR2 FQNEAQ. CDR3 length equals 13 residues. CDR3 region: CASSWGQNAEAFF. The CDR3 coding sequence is TGTGCCAGCAGCTGGGGACAGAACGCTGAAGCTTTCTTT.

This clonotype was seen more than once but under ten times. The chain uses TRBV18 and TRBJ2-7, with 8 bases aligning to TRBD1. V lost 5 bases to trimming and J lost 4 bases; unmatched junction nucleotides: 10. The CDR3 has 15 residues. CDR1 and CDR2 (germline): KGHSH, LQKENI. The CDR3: CASSIDRGSRYEQYF. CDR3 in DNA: TGTGCCAGCTCAATCGACAGGGGATCAAGGTACGAGCAGTACTTC.

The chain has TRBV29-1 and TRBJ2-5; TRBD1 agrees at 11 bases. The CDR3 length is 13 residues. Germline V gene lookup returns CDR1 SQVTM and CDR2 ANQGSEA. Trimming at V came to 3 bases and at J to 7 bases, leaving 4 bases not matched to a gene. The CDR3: CSVDPGTGGTQYF. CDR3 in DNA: TGCAGCGTTGACCCCGGGACAGGGGGGACCCAGTACTTC.

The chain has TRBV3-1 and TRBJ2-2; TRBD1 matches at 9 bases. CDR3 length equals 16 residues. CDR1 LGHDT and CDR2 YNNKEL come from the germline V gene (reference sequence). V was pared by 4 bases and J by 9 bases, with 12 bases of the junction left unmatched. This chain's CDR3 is CASSPNFGTGRRELFF. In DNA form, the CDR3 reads TGTGCCAGCAGCCCCAACTTCGGGACAGGGAGAAGGGAGCTGTTTTTT.

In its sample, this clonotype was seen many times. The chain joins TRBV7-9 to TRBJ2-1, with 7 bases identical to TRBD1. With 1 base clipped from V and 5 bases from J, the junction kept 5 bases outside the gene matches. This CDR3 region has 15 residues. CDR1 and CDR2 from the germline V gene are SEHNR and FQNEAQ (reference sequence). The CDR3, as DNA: TGTGCCAGCAGCTTAGAGGGGGCTGAGGACAATGAGCAGTTCTTC. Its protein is CASSLEGAEDNEQFF.

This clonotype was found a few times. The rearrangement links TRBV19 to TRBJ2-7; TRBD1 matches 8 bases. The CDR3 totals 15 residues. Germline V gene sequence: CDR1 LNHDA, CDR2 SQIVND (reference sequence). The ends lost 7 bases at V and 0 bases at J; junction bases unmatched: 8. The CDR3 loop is CASTFGTGFSYEQYF. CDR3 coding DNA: TGTGCCAGTACCTTCGGGACAGGCTTCTCCTACGAGCAGTACTTC.

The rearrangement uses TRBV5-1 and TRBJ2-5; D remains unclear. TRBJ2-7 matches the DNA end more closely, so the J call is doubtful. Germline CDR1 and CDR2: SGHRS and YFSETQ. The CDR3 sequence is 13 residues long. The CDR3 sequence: CASSLARHYEQYF. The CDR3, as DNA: TGCGCCAGCAGCTTGGCCAGGCACTACGAGCAGTACTTC.

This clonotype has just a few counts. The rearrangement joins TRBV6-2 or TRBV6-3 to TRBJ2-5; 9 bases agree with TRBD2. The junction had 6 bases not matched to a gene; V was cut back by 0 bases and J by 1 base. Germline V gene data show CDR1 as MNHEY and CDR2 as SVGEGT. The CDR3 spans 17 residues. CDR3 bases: TGTGCCAGCAGTTACTCTCTACAGACTAGCGGCCAAGAGACCCAGTACTTC. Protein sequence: CASSYSLQTSGQETQYF.

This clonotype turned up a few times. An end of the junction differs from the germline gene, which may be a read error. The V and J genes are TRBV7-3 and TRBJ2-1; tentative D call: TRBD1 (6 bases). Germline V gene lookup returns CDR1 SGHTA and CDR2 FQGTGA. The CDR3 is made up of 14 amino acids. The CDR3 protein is CSSSWNRVNNEQFF. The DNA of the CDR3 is TGTTCCAGCAGCTGGAACAGGGTGAACAATGAGCAGTTCTTC.

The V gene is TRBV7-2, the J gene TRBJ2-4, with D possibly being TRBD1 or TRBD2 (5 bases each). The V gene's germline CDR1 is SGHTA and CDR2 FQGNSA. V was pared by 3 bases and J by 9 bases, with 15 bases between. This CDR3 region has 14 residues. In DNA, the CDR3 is TGTGCCAGCAGCTTTGTGGCCCAGGGAGCCATTCAGTACTTC. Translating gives CASSFVAQGAIQYF. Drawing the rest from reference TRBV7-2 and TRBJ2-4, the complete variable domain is GAGVSQSPSNKVTEKGKDVELRCDPISGHTALYWYRQSLGQGLEFLIYFQGNSAPDKSGLPSDRFSAERTGGSVSTLTIQRTQQEDSAVYLCASSFVAQGAIQYFGAGTRLSVL.

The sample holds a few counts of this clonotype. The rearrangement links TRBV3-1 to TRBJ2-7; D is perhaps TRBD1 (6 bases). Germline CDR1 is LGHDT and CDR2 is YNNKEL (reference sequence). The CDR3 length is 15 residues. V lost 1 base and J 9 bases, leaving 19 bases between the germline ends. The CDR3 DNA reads TGTGCCAGCAGCCAAGGGGACAATTCGGTACGAACGCAGTACTTC. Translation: CASSQGDNSVRTQYF.

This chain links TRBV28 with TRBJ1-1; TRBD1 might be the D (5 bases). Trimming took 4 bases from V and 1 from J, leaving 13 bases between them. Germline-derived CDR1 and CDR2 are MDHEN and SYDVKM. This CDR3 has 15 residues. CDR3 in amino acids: CASSSGQLRNTEAFF. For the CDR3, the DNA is TGTGCCAGCAGTTCGGGGCAGCTTAGGAACACTGAAGCTTTCTTT.

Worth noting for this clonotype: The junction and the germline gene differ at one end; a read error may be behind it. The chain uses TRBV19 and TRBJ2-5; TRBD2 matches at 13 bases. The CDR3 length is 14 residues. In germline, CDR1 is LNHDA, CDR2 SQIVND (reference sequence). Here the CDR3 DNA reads TGTGCCAGTAGTACCAGGACTAGCGGGAGTTTACGGTTCTTC. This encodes CASSTRTSGSLRFF.

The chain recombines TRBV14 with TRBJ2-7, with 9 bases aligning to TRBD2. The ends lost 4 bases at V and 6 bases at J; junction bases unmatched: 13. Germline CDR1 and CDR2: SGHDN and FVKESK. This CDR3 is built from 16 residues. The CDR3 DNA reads TGTGCCAGCAGCCCCTGCGCTAGCGGGGCTCCTTGCGAGCAGTACTTC. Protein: CASSPCASGAPCEQYF.

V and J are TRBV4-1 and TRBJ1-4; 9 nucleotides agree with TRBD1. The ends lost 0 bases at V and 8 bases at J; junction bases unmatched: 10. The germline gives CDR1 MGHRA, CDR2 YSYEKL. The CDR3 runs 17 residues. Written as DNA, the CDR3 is TGCGCCAGCAGCCAAGATCATAACAGGGGGCTGCGGGAAAAACTGTTTTTT. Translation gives CASSQDHNRGLREKLFF.

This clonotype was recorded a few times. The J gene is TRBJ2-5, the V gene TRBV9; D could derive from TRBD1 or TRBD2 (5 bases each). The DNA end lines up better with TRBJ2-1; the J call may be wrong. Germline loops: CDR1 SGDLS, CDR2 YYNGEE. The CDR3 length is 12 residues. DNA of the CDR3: TGTGCCAGCGGGGGTGATTACAATGAGCAGTTCTTC. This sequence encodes CASGGDYNEQFF.

Here the CDR3 reads CASSFRDRARETQYF. In nucleotides, the CDR3 is TGTGCCAGCAGCTTCCGGGACAGGGCCCGAGAGACCCAGTACTTC. The chain uses TRBV7-9 and TRBJ2-5; 9 nucleotides align to TRBD1. V dropped 3 bases and J dropped 4; count of bases not matched to a gene: 6. The CDR3 is 15 amino acids. Germline values: CDR1 SEHNR, CDR2 FQNEAQ (reference sequence).

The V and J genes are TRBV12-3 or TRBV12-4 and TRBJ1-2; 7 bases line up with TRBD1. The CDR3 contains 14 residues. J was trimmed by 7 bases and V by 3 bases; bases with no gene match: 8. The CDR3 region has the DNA TGTGCCAGCAGTTTTAGAAGGGGGCTTGGTGGCTACACCTTC. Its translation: CASSFRRGLGGYTF.

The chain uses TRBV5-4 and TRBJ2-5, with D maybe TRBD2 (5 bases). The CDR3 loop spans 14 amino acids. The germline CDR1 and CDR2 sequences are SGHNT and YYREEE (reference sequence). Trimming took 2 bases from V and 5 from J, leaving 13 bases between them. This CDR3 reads CASSLGSSRETQYF. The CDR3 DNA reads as TGTGCCAGCAGCTTAGGTTCTAGCAGGGAGACCCAGTACTTC.

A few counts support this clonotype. The DNA for the CDR3 is TGTGCCAGCTCACCACCGGGACGGACACTTAACTATGGCTACACCTTC. This translates into CASSPPGRTLNYGYTF. The chain employs TRBV18 and TRBJ1-2, with D maybe TRBD1 (5 bases). The V end was cut by 0 bases, the J end by 1 base, with 12 bases between. This CDR3 is built from 16 residues. Germline lookup yields CDR1 KGHSH and CDR2 LQKENI.